These 29 T cell receptor beta chains came from one sample sequenced in a study of T cell repertoires in cytomegalovirus infection. From the reads, TCRdb called clonotypes with MiXCR, one entry per CDR3 protein. This table has about 400,000 distinct CDR3 sequences, around 18% appearing once. Sequencing was carried out using PBMCs. Source of these receptors: a human donor in good health (CMV status not recorded). Some clones in this sample may be carry-over from other donors' samples.

In its sample, this clonotype was seen many times. V usage is TRBV6-2 or TRBV6-3 and J usage is TRBJ2-5; the match to TRBD2 covers 8 bases. CDR1 and CDR2 from the germline V gene are MNHEY and SVGEGT. CDR3 length equals 17 residues. With V trimmed by 1 base and J by 4 bases, 11 bases remained unmatched. CDR3 protein: CASSYLPGLDARETQYF. CDR3 DNA: TGTGCCAGCAGTTACTTACCGGGACTAGACGCTCGAGAGACCCAGTACTTC.

For this clonotype: Compared with germline, one end of the junction differs, possibly owing to a read error. The gene calls are TRBV5-1 and TRBJ1-4; D is ambiguous. Germline V gene sequence: CDR1 SGHRS, CDR2 YFSETQ. The CDR3 extends over 16 amino acids. The CDR3 is CASSLGWSVTHEKLFF. CDR3 bases: TGCGCCAGCAGCTTGGGATGGAGTGTAACTCATGAAAAACTGTTTTTT.

This clonotype has just a few counts. Compared with germline, one end of the junction differs, possibly owing to a read error. The V and J genes are TRBV7-8 and TRBJ2-3, with D maybe TRBD1 (5 bases). This CDR3 comprises 14 residues. Per the germline V gene, CDR1 is SGHVS and CDR2 is FQNEAQ. The CDR3 spells CASSFWGGTDTRYF. In DNA form, the CDR3 reads TGTGCCAGCAGCTTTTGGGGCGGCACAGATACGCGGTATTTT. Full variable domain (missing parts from reference TRBV7-8 and TRBJ2-3): GAGVSQSPRYKVAKRGQDVALRCDPISGHVSLFWYQQALGQGPEFLTYFQNEAQLDKSGLPSDRFFAERPEGSVSTLKIQRTQQEDSAVYLCASSFWGGTDTRYFGPGTRLTVL.

This clonotype is a singleton in its sample. The chain uses TRBV12-3 or TRBV12-4 and TRBJ2-2; D not certain. V lost 3 bases, J lost 8 bases, and 7 bases lay in between. This CDR3 has 12 amino acids. DNA of the CDR3: TGTGCCAGCAGTTTTCGGCGGGGGGAGCTGTTTTTT. Residues: CASSFRRGELFF.

This clonotype was counted many times. At one boundary the junction diverges from the germline segment, which might be a read error. J is TRBJ1-5 and V is TRBV19; D call uncertain. CDR3 length: 12 amino acids. Germline V gene data show CDR1 as LNHDA and CDR2 as SQIVND (reference sequence). This chain's CDR3 is CASSIGNQPQHF. The CDR3 nucleotides read TGTGCCAGCAGTATAGGCAATCAGCCCCAGCATTTT.

This clonotype was seen a few times. The chain uses TRBV6-4 and TRBJ1-5; D ambiguous. V shed 2 bases and J shed 1 base, with 3 bases lying between them. The CDR3 is 13 residues long. The germline V gene encodes CDR1 MRHNA and CDR2 SNTAGT. In DNA form, the CDR3 reads TGTGCCAGCAGTGACGAGAGCAATCAGCCCCAGCATTTT. Translated: CASSDESNQPQHF.

The sample holds a few counts of this clonotype. CDR3 protein: CAIRTGENSPLHF. The CDR3 nucleotides read TGTGCCATCAGGACAGGGGAGAATTCACCCCTCCACTTT. The chain recombines TRBV10-3 with TRBJ1-6, with TRBD1 identical over 8 bases. The CDR3 contains 13 residues. V gave up 6 bases and J gave up 7 bases; unmatched junction bases: 2. CDR1 is ENHRY, CDR2 SYGVKD, per germline.

About this clonotype: One junction end does not reproduce the germline sequence, and a read error may be involved. The rearrangement uses TRBV5-6 and TRBJ1-2; the match to TRBD1 covers 8 bases. CDR1 is SGHDT, CDR2 YYEEEE, per germline. The CDR3 runs to 13 residues. CDR3 amino acids: CASSRDRLYGYTF. For the CDR3, the DNA is TGTGCCAGCAGCCGGGACAGGCTTTATGGGTACACCTTC.

This clonotype was recorded a few times. The gene calls are TRBV20-1 and TRBJ2-7; possibly TRBD2 for D (5 bases). The germline CDR1 and CDR2 sequences are DFQATT and SNEGSKA (reference sequence). The length of the CDR3 is 12 residues. Deletions cut 3 bases from V and 3 bases from J, with 9 bases between. CDR3 region: CSASSVSYEQYF. The CDR3 DNA reads TGCAGTGCTAGTAGCGTTAGCTACGAGCAGTACTTC.

This clonotype was counted ten times or more. V gene TRBV7-2 combines with J gene TRBJ2-1; D possibly corresponds to TRBD2 (5 bases). CDR3 length equals 12 residues. The germline V gene has CDR1 SGHTA and CDR2 FQGNSA. Trimming removed 0 bases at V and 9 bases at J, with 6 bases between. CDR3 nucleotide sequence: TGTGCCAGCAGCTTAGCGCTAGCTGAGCAGTTCTTC. This codes for CASSLALAEQFF.

This clonotype has just a few counts. The chain links TRBV5-1 to TRBJ2-1; 12 nucleotides match TRBD2. The CDR3 length is 18 residues. Trimming took 4 bases from V and 0 from J; bases not matched to a gene: 8. Germline lookup yields CDR1 SGHRS and CDR2 YFSETQ. The CDR3 reads CASSPTSGGSRSYNEQFF. DNA of the CDR3: TGCGCCAGCAGCCCTACTAGCGGGGGGTCCCGCTCCTACAATGAGCAGTTCTTC.

This clonotype was seen ten or more times. V gene TRBV12-3 or TRBV12-4 combines with J gene TRBJ1-5, with 11 bases fitting TRBD1. The CDR3 totals 16 residues. Trimming took 3 bases from V and 6 from J; bases not matched to a gene: 7. The CDR3 sequence is CASSFRRTGGVQPQHF. The DNA for the CDR3 is TGTGCCAGCAGTTTCAGGCGGACAGGGGGCGTTCAGCCCCAGCATTTT.

Many counts were recorded for this clonotype. V is TRBV7-9 and J is TRBJ1-2; 10 bases match TRBD1. Trimming cost V 8 bases and J 2 bases; bases outside gene matches: 5. CDR1 and CDR2 from the germline V gene are SEHNR and FQNEAQ (reference sequence). CDR3 size: 14 residues. For the CDR3, the DNA is TGTGCCAGCGGCCGACAGGGGGCAAACTATGGCTACACCTTC. Translation: CASGRQGANYGYTF.

The chain couples TRBV7-6 to TRBJ2-1; 8 bases fit TRBD2. The trim removed 5 bases at V and 6 bases at J, leaving 6 bases unmatched. CDR1 and CDR2 from the germline V gene are SGHVS and FNYEAQ. This CDR3 comprises 14 residues. CDR3 nucleotide sequence: TGTGCCAGCAGCCCAGTCAGCGGGAGCAATGAGCAGTTCTTC. As protein: CASSPVSGSNEQFF.

This clonotype showed up just a few times. V gene TRBV6-5 combines with J gene TRBJ2-1; perhaps TRBD2 as D (5 bases). This CDR3 has 15 residues. CDR1 is MNHEY and CDR2 is SVGAGI in the germline V gene. V was shortened by 4 bases and J by 0 bases, with 10 bases between the two germline ends. CDR3 DNA sequence: TGTGCCAGCAGTTCCGGACTGAGCTCCTACAATGAGCAGTTCTTC. This gives the protein CASSSGLSSYNEQFF.

Ten or more counts support this clonotype. CDR3 residues: CASSRPGQGLYEQYF. In nucleotides, the CDR3 is TGTGCCAGCAGTCGACCGGGACAGGGCTTATACGAGCAGTACTTC. This chain joins TRBV6-6 and TRBJ2-7; 9 nucleotides agree with TRBD1. The length of the CDR3 is 15 residues. Germline trimming cut 5 bases from V and 4 bases from J; bases unmatched to any gene: 9. Germline V lookup: CDR1 MNHNY, CDR2 SVGAGI (reference sequence).

On this clonotype: A read error may be the cause here, since a much bigger clone is one base away. V gene TRBV28 combines with J gene TRBJ2-7; TRBD1 matches 9 bases. The CDR3 extends over 16 amino acids. Losses at the gene ends were 8 bases for V and 7 bases for J; bases not matched to a gene: 18. Germline-derived CDR1 and CDR2 are MDHEN and SYDVKM. The CDR3 sequence is CASGIHMTGGVGEQYF. The CDR3 DNA sequence: TGTGCCAGCGGAATACACATGACAGGGGGAGTGGGGGAGCAGTACTTC.

This clonotype was picked up a small number of times. The chain has TRBV23-1 and TRBJ2-3; no firm D call. TRBV23-1 is sorted into the ORF group, with uncertain function. Between the trimmed V and J ends, which lost 3 bases and 2 bases, there was a span of 15 bases. This CDR3 region has 16 residues. The CDR3 here is CASSHSLNNHTDTQYF. For the CDR3, the DNA is TGCGCCAGCAGTCATTCACTCAATAACCACACAGATACGCAGTATTTT.

This chain links TRBV12-3 or TRBV12-4 with TRBJ1-2, with D hard to call. V shed 1 base and J shed 4 bases, with 7 bases lying between them. This CDR3 is built from 13 residues. The DNA of the CDR3 is TGTGCCAGCAGTTTAGGAATGCCCTATGGCTACACCTTC. Translating it yields CASSLGMPYGYTF.

The chain joins TRBV19 to TRBJ1-1; the D is unclear. V lost 3 bases, J lost 2 bases, and 7 bases lay in between. CDR1 is LNHDA and CDR2 is SQIVND in the germline V gene (reference sequence). The CDR3 runs 13 residues. CDR3: CASSMQTNTEAFF. In DNA form, the CDR3 reads TGTGCCAGTAGTATGCAGACCAACACTGAAGCTTTCTTT.

This clonotype was observed a handful of times. This chain joins TRBV30 and TRBJ2-7; D is unclear. The CDR3 consists of 12 residues. Deletions cut 0 bases from V and 7 bases from J, with 10 bases between. Germline V gives CDR1 GTSNPN, CDR2 SVGIG (reference sequence). The CDR3 protein is CAWSVGMIEQYF. CDR3 DNA sequence: TGTGCCTGGAGTGTTGGGATGATAGAGCAGTACTTC.

This clonotype was recorded at least ten times. V and J are TRBV7-2 and TRBJ2-1; D uncertain. Germline V lookup: CDR1 SGHTA, CDR2 FQGNSA. The CDR3 length is 12 residues. Trimming removed 0 bases from V and 13 bases from J, with 10 bases in between. The CDR3 is CASSLAGNGQFF. CDR3 in DNA: TGTGCCAGCAGCTTAGCGGGTAATGGACAGTTCTTC.

Turning to this clonotype: The CDR3 does not close with the conserved phenylalanine or tryptophan, likely indicating a read error. V and J are TRBV2 and TRBJ2-5, with 7 bases lining up with TRBD2. Unmatched junction bases numbered 5, after V lost 6 bases and J lost 1 base. The V gene's germline CDR1 is SNHLY and CDR2 FYNNEI. The CDR3 is 14 residues long. CDR3 nucleotide sequence: TGTGCCAGCAGGACGGGACTAAGCCAAGAGACCCAGTACATC. It encodes CASRTGLSQETQYI.

This clonotype has only a few counts. V is TRBV6-1 and J is TRBJ1-6; D unresolved. This CDR3 has 13 residues. V lost 0 bases and J lost 8, with 5 bases in between. Germline CDR1 reads MNHNS; CDR2 reads SASEGT. DNA for the CDR3: TGTGCCAGCAGTGAAGCTAGCCATTCACCCCTCCACTTT. This encodes CASSEASHSPLHF.

The chain combines TRBV6-6 with TRBJ2-1; 12 bases line up with TRBD2. The germline gives CDR1 MNHNY, CDR2 SVGAGI (reference sequence). This CDR3 contains 14 residues. V shed 7 bases, J shed 6 bases, and the junction held 4 bases outside the gene matches. DNA of the CDR3: TGTGCCAGCATTGGGACTAGCGGGCCCAATGAGCAGTTCTTC. This gives the protein CASIGTSGPNEQFF.

The chain combines TRBV5-1 with TRBJ2-4; 7 bases are a match to TRBD1. This CDR3 is built from 15 residues. Germline CDR1 reads SGHRS; CDR2 reads YFSETQ. Unmatched junction bases numbered 7, after V lost 0 bases and J lost 7 bases. For the CDR3, the DNA is TGCGCCAGCAGCTTGGGTCGGACAGGTCCCAACATTCAGTACTTC. Encoded protein: CASSLGRTGPNIQYF.

Details on this clonotype: Possible read error: a much larger clone is one base away. The chain links TRBV6-1 to TRBJ1-2; weak D call: TRBD1 (6 bases). The germline gives CDR1 MNHNS, CDR2 SASEGT. The CDR3 spans 14 residues. The chain's CDR3 is CPSSETGFNYGYTF. The CDR3 region has the DNA TGTCCCAGCAGTGAAACAGGGTTCAACTATGGCTACACCTTC.

This clonotype was found many times. The chain recombines TRBV7-9 with TRBJ2-3, with TRBD2 matching 13 bases. Germline CDR1 is SEHNR and CDR2 is FQNEAQ (reference sequence). V dropped 2 bases and J dropped 1; count of bases not matched to a gene: 9. The CDR3 has 19 residues. CDR3 sequence reads: CASSLPFGTSGKGTDTQYF. The CDR3 region has the DNA TGTGCCAGCAGCTTACCCTTCGGGACTAGCGGGAAGGGCACAGATACGCAGTATTTT.

The rearrangement links TRBV29-1 to TRBJ1-1; D unresolved. CDR1 and CDR2 (germline): SQVTM, ANQGSEA. V was clipped by 4 bases and J by 11 bases, with 5 bases between them. CDR3 length equals 8 residues. CDR3 region: CSVGFAFF. CDR3 in DNA: TGCAGCGTTGGTTTCGCTTTCTTT.